These 8 T cell receptor beta chains originate from one sample sequenced in a study of T cells in Graves' hyperthyroidism and ophthalmopathy (dated by TCRdb to the late 2010s). Libraries were constructed by multiplex PCR. TCRdb records Illumina HiSeq 2000 as the sequencer. The TCR beta CDR3 regions were amplified from RNA transcripts. A first-round RT-PCR of the TCR CDR3 used the HTBI primer set with the Qiagen OneStep RT-PCR kit. TCRdb handled the public reads itself, with Q25 trimming in fastp and clone calling in MiXCR, and kept productive beta chains. Every CDR3 protein is listed once, alongside the most common genes and DNA of its rows. The table for this sample lists about 640,000 distinct CDR3 sequences; around 13% of them were counted only once. The top ten clonotypes cover around 13% of the sample. Sequenced: blood. The source is a woman aged 50 to 60 with Graves' ophthalmopathy.

This clonotype was recorded at least ten times. This chain links TRBV11-2 with TRBJ2-1, with 7 nucleotides matching TRBD2. J lost 6 bases, V lost 2 bases, and 7 bases had no gene match. The germline V gene encodes CDR1 SGHAT and CDR2 FQNNGV. The CDR3 extends over 15 amino acids. The CDR3 spells CASSLQRGMFNEQFF. The CDR3 region has the DNA TGTGCCAGCAGCTTACAGCGGGGTATGTTCAATGAGCAGTTCTTC.

Ten or more counts support this clonotype. The CDR3, as DNA: TGTGCCAGCAGTTTACTCCATTACCGGACAGACTTAGCCAAAAACATTCAGTACTTC. It translates to CASSLLHYRTDLAKNIQYF. V and J are TRBV28 and TRBJ2-4; a possible D gene is TRBD1 (6 bases). Germline loops: CDR1 MDHEN, CDR2 SYDVKM. Trimming cost V 2 bases and J 0 bases, with 20 bases left between them. The CDR3 runs to 19 residues.

This clonotype was observed a few times. The chain has TRBV15 and TRBJ1-5, with a tentative D call TRBD1 (6 bases). The CDR3 consists of 15 residues. Germline V gives CDR1 LNHNV, CDR2 YYDKDF (reference sequence). V lost 2 bases, J lost 4 bases, and 12 bases lay in between. CDR3 in amino acids: CATSRRPQGNQPQHF. The CDR3 nucleotides are TGTGCCACCAGCAGAAGGCCGCAGGGGAATCAGCCCCAGCATTTT.

This clonotype was found a few times. The chain carries TRBV9 and TRBJ2-1, with D tentatively TRBD2 (5 bases). CDR3 size: 15 residues. Trimming removed 0 bases from V and 3 bases from J, with 10 bases in between. The germline V gene encodes CDR1 SGDLS and CDR2 YYNGEE. This CDR3 reads CASSVGSGFYNEQFF. In DNA, the CDR3 is TGTGCCAGCAGCGTAGGAAGCGGATTCTACAATGAGCAGTTCTTC.

In its sample, this clonotype was seen many times. The CDR3 coding sequence is TGTGCCAGCAGCTTAGGCGGGTGGAACCGGGGCGAGCAGTACTTC. Amino acid sequence: CASSLGGWNRGEQYF. The V and J genes are TRBV11-1 and TRBJ2-7; the D gene is possibly TRBD2 (5 bases). Deletions cut 1 base from V and 6 bases from J, with 16 bases between. Germline-derived CDR1 and CDR2 are SGHAT and FQDESV (reference sequence). CDR3 length equals 15 residues.

The rearrangement uses TRBV5-4 and TRBJ1-2, with no clear D. Trimming left V 1 base short and J 7 bases short, with 17 bases between. The CDR3 runs to 15 residues. Germline V CDR1 and CDR2: SGHNT, YYREEE (reference sequence). The CDR3 is CASSLSGGVLFGYTF. As DNA, the CDR3 is TGTGCCAGCAGCTTGTCCGGCGGAGTTTTATTTGGCTACACCTTC.

The chain carries TRBV19 and TRBJ2-5; 14 nucleotides match TRBD2. The CDR3 has 17 residues. Germline loops: CDR1 LNHDA, CDR2 SQIVND (reference sequence). V lost 2 bases and J lost 1; bases outside the gene matches: 3. This chain's CDR3 is CASSIIGLAGGQETQYF. Written as DNA, the CDR3 is TGTGCCAGTAGTATAATCGGACTAGCGGGAGGCCAAGAGACCCAGTACTTC.

This clonotype has a count of ten or more. The chain links TRBV7-2 to TRBJ1-2, with unresolved D. Germline CDR1 reads SGHTA; CDR2 reads FQGNSA. There are 13 residues in the CDR3. Between the trimmed V and J ends, which lost 3 bases and 6 bases, there was a span of 11 bases. The CDR3 here is CASSFRSGDGYTF. The CDR3 DNA is TGTGCCAGCAGCTTTAGGAGTGGAGATGGCTACACCTTC. The variable domain in full, with the rest retrieved from reference TRBV7-2 and TRBJ1-2, is GAGVSQSPSNKVTEKGKDVELRCDPISGHTALYWYRQSLGQGLEFLIYFQGNSAPDKSGLPSDRFSAERTGGSVSTLTIQRTQQEDSAVYLCASSFRSGDGYTFGSGTRLTVV.